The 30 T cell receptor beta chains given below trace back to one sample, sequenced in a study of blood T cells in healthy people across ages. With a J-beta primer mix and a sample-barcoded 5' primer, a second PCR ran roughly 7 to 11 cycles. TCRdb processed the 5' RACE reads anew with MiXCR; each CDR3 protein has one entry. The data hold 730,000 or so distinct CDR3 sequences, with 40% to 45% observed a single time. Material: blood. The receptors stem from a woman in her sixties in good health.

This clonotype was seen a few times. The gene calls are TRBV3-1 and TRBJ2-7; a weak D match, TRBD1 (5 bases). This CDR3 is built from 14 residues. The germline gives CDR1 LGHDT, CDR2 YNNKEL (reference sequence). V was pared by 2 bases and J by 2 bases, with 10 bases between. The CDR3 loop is CASSQRQRTYEQYF. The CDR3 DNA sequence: TGTGCCAGCAGCCAAAGACAGCGAACCTACGAGCAGTACTTC.

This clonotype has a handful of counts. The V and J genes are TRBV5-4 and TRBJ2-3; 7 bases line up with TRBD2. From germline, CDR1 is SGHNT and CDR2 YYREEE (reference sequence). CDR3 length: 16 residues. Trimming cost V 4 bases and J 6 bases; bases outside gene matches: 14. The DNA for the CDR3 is TGTGCCAGCAGCCCCAGGGTAATAGCGGGTATGGATACGCAGTATTTT. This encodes CASSPRVIAGMDTQYF.

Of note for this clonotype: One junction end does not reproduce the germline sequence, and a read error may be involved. The DNA of the CDR3 is TGTGCCACCGGTGAAGTACGGGGGGCAGACTATGGCTACACCTTC. Translation gives CATGEVRGADYGYTF. The chain uses TRBV24-1 and TRBJ1-2; D possibly corresponds to TRBD1 (6 bases). CDR3 length: 15 residues. Per germline, CDR1 KGHDR and CDR2 SFDVKD.

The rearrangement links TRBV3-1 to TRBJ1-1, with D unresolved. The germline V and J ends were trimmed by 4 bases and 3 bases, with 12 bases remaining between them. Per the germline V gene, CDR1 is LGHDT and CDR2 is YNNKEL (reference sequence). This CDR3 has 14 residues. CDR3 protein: CASSPMGRDTEAFF. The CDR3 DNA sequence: TGTGCCAGCAGCCCGATGGGGAGGGACACTGAAGCTTTCTTT.

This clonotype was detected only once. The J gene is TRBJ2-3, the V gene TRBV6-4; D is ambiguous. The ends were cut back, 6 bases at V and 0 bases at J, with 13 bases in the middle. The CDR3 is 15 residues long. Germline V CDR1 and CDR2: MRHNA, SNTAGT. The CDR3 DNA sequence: TGTGCCAGCAGAGTCGAGGACCAGAGCACAGATACGCAGTATTTT. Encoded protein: CASRVEDQSTDTQYF.

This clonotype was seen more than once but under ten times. CDR3 loop: CASSPPGVNTDTQYF. The CDR3 DNA sequence: TGTGCCAGCTCACCACCCGGGGTCAACACAGATACGCAGTATTTT. The chain carries TRBV18 and TRBJ2-3; a weak D match, TRBD2 (5 bases). Trimming left V 0 bases short and J 2 bases short, with 9 bases between. The CDR3 covers 15 residues. The V gene's germline CDR1 is KGHSH and CDR2 LQKENI. The variable domain in full, with the rest retrieved from reference TRBV18 and TRBJ2-3, is NAGVMQNPRHLVRRRGQEARLRCSPMKGHSHVYWYRQLPEEGLKFMVYLQKENIIDESGMPKERFSAEFPKEGPSILRIQQVVRGDSAAYFCASSPPGVNTDTQYFGPGTRLTVL.

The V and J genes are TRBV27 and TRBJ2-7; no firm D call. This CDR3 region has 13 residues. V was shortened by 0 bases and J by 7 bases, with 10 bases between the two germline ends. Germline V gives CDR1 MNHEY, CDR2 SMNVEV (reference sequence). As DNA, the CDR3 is TGTGCCAGCAGTTTATCGGGATGGAATGAGCAGTACTTC. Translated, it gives CASSLSGWNEQYF.

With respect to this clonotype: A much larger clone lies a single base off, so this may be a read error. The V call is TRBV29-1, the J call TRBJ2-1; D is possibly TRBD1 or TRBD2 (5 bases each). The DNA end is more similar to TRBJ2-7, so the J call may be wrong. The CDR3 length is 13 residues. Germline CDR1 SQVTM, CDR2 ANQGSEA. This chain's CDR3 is CSARDVRYNEQYF. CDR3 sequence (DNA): TGCAGCGCCCGGGACGTCCGTTACAATGAGCAGTACTTC.

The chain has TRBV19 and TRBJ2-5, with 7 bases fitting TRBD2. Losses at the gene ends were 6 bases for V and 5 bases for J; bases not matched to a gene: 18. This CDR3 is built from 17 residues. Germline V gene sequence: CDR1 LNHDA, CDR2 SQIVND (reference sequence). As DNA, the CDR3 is TGTGCCAGTAGCAACATCGGACTAGAGGCATCGTGGGAGACCCAGTACTTC. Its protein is CASSNIGLEASWETQYF.

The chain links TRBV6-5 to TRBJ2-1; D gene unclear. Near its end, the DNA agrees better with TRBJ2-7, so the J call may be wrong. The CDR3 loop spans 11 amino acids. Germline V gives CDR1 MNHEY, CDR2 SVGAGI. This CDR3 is CASAKNNEQYF. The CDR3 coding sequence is TGTGCCAGTGCCAAGAACAATGAGCAGTACTTC.

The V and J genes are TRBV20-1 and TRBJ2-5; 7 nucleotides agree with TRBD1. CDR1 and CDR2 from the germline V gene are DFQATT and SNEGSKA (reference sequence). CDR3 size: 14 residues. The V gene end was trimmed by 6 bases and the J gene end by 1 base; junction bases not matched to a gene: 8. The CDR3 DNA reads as TGCAGTGCCACGACAGGGATCCTCCAAGAGACCCAGTACTTC. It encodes CSATTGILQETQYF.

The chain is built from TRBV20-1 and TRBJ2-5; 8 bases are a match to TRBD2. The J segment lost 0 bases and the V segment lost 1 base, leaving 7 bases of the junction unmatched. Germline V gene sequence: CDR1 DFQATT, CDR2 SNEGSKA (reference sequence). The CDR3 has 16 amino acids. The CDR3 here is CSARAVGGEHQETQYF. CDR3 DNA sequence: TGCAGTGCTAGAGCCGTCGGGGGGGAGCACCAAGAGACCCAGTACTTC.

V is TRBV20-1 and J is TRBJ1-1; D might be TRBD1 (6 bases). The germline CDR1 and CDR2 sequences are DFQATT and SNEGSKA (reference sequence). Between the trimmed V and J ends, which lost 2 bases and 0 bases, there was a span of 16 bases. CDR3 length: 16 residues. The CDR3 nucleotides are TGCAGTGCTAGAAGTCAGGGGAGGGGATTGAACACTGAAGCTTTCTTT. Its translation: CSARSQGRGLNTEAFF.

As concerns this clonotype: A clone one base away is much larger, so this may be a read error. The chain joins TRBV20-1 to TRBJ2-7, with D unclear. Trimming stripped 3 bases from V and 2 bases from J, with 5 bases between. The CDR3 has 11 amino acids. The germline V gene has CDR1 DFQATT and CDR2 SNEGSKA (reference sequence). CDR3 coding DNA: TGCAGTGCTAGGATAACCTACGAGCAGTACTTC. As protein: CSARITYEQYF.

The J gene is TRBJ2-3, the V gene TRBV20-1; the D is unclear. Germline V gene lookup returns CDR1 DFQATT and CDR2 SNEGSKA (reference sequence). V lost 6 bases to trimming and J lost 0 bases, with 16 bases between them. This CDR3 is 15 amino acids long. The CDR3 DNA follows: TGCAGTGCCCCCCCAACTCCCTTTAGCACAGATACGCAGTATTTT. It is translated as CSAPPTPFSTDTQYF.

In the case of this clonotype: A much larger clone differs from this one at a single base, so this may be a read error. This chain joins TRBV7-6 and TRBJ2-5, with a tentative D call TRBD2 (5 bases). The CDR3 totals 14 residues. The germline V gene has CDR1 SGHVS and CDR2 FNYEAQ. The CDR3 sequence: CANSLAPGIETQYF. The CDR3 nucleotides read TGTGCCAACAGCTTAGCGCCGGGGATAGAGACCCAGTACTTC.

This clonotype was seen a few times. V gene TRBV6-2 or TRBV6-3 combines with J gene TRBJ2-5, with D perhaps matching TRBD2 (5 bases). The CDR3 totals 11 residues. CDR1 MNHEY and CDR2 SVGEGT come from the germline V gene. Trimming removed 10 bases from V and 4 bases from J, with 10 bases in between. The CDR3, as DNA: TGTGCCACCTCGGGGTTAGAGACCCAGTACTTC. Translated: CATSGLETQYF.

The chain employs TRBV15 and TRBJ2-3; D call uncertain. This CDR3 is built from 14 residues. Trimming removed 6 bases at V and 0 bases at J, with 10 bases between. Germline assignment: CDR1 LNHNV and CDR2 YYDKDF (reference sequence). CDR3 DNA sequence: TGTGCCACCAGAGAGGATCCTAGCACAGATACGCAGTATTTT. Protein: CATREDPSTDTQYF. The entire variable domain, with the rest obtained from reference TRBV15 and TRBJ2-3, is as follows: DAMVIQNPRYQVTQFGKPVTLSCSQTLNHNVMYWYQQKSSQAPKLLFHYYDKDFNNEADTPDNFQSRRPNTSFCFLDIRSPGLGDTAMYLCATREDPSTDTQYFGPGTRLTVL.

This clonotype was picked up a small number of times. The CDR3 region has the DNA TGTGCCAGCAGCCCTCAGGGTTTGGCTAATGAAAAACTGTTTTTT. Amino acid sequence: CASSPQGLANEKLFF. This rearrangement joins TRBV7-2 to TRBJ1-4; tentative D call: TRBD1 (5 bases). This CDR3 comprises 15 residues. Per the germline V gene, CDR1 is SGHTA and CDR2 is FQGNSA. Trimming cost V 5 bases and J 3 bases, with 13 bases left between them.

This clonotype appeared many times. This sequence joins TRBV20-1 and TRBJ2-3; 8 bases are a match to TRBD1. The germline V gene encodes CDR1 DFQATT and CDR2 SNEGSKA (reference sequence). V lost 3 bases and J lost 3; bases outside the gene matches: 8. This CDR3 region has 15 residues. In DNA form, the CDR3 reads TGCAGTGCTAGCAGGGACAGGACTGGAACAGATACGCAGTATTTT. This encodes CSASRDRTGTDTQYF.

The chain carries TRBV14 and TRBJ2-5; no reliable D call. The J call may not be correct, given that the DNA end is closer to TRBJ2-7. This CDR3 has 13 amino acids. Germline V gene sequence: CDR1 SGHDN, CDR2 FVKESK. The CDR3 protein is CASSQDYFAEQYF. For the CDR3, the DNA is TGTGCCAGCAGCCAAGACTATTTCGCCGAGCAGTACTTC.

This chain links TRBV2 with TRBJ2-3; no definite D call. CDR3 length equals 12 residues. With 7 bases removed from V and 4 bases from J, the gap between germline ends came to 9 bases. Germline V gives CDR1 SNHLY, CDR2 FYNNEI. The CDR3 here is CASTDPADTQYF. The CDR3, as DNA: TGTGCCAGCACCGACCCAGCAGATACGCAGTATTTT.

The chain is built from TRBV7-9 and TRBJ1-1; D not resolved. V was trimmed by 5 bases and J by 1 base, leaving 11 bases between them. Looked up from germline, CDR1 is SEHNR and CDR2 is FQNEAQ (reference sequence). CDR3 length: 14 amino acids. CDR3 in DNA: TGTGCCAGCAGCGAAAAGGGTAGGAACACTGAAGCTTTCTTT. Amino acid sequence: CASSEKGRNTEAFF.

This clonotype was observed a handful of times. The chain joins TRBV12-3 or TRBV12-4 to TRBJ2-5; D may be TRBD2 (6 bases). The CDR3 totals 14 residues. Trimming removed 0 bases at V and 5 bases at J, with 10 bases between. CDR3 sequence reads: CASSLAPGGETQYF. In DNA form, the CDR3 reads TGTGCCAGCAGTTTAGCGCCCGGGGGTGAGACCCAGTACTTC.

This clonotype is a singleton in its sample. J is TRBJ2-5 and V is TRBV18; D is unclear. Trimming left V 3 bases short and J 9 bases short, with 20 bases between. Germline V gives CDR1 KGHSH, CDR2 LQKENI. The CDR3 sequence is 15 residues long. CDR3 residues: CASSPPDGSIRPQYF. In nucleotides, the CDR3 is TGTGCCAGCTCACCGCCGGACGGCTCGATCAGGCCCCAGTACTTC.

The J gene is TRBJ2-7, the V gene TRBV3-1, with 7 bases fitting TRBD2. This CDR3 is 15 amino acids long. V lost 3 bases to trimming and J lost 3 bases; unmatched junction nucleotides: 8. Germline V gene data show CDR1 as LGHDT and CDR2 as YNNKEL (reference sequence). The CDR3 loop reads CASSQAGTIVYEQYF. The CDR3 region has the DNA TGTGCCAGCAGCCAGGCCGGGACTATTGTCTACGAGCAGTACTTC.

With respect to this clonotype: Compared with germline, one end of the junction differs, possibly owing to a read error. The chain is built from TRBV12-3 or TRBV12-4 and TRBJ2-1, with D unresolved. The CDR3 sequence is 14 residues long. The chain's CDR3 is CASSVALVENEQFF. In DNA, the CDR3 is TGTGCCAGCAGTGTAGCCCTGGTCGAAAATGAGCAGTTCTTC.

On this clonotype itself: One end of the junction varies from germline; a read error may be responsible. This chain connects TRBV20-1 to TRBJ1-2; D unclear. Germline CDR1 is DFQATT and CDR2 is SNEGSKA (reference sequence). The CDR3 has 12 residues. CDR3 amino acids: CSARGTYYDYTF. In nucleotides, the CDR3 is TGCAGTGCTAGAGGGACGTACTATGACTACACCTTC.

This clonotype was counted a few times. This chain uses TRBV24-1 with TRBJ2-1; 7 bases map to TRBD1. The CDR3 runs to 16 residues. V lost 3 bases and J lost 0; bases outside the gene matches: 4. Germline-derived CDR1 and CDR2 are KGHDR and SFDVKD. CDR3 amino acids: CATSDPDRSSYNEQFF. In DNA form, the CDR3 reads TGTGCCACCAGTGATCCGGACAGGAGCTCCTACAATGAGCAGTTCTTC.

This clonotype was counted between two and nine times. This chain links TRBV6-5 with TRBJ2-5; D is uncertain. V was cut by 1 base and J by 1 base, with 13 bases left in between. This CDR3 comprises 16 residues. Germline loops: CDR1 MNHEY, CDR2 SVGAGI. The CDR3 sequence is CASSYYGVSPQETQYF. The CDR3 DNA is TGTGCCAGCAGTTACTACGGTGTGTCACCCCAAGAGACCCAGTACTTC.